This section outlines one TCR beta chain sequence together with its context. Its target is not known. Assay: immunoSEQ multiplex PCR; the TCRdb copy retains only in-frame clones and omits some. The table records about 160,000 clones, about 91% of them present only once. V lost 4 bases and J 2 bases, leaving 15 bases between the germline ends. This CDR3 is built from 15 residues. Germline V lookup: CDR1 KGHSH, CDR2 LQKENI. The data are from a study of T cell responses to AZD1222 COVID-19 vaccine. Study context: Analysis merged second doses at about 4 or about 12 weeks.

The study's findings and limits: At baseline, just a handful of AZD1222 recipients tested seropositive. Targeting of unmutated variant regions was reportedly seen in nearly half of spike-specific TCRs.

The chain uses TRBV18 and TRBJ2-7, with D possibly matching TRBD1 (5 bases). This sequence was found in an adult in good health. The sequencing used peripheral blood, collected on day 0 of AZD1222 vaccination. The CDR3: CASSQTQVTPYEQYF. The CDR3 DNA sequence: TGTGCCAGCTCACAAACACAGGTGACTCCCTACGAGCAGTACTTC.